This section outlines one T cell receptor beta chain sequence together with its context. Antigen specificity is unknown. This specimen comes from a study of response to subunit inactivated influenza vaccine. Trimming took 0 bases from V and 0 from J, leaving 12 bases between them. Germline CDR1 MNHEY, CDR2 SVGAGI. The CDR3 runs to 18 residues. Study findings and constraints: Authors proposed each seasonal influenza vaccination draws in few new T cells.

TCRdb independently ran MiXCR on the RT-PCR reads; one entry per CDR3 protein. The sample lists 500,000 to 550,000 distinct CDR3 sequences, about 7.6% occurring once. The source material was PBMCs from blood, sampled 23 months after vaccination. The TCR originated in a man aged 50 to 69 who received an inactivated influenza vaccine. This sequence joins TRBV6-5 and TRBJ1-6, with D maybe TRBD1 (5 bases). The DNA for the CDR3 is TGTGCCAGCAGTTACTCGGGGCAGCAGAGCTCCTATAATTCACCCCTCCACTTT. It is translated as CASSYSGQQSSYNSPLHF.